Shown below are 24 T cell receptor beta chains from a single sample sequenced in a study of T-cell reconstitution after alpha-beta-depleted transplantation in children (TCRdb year 2016). Library method: PCR. Sequencing instrument: Illumina HiSeq 2500. Molecular barcoding was employed in the preparation of TCR libraries, with unique molecular identifiers being used to normalize TCRbeta repertoire quantification. TCRdb itself trimmed the public reads at Q25 with fastp, ran MiXCR and retained productive beta chains. Rows matching on CDR3 protein sequence are summarized as one entry with the most common DNA and genes. Counted in this sample were approximately 400,000 distinct CDR3 sequences; roughly 10% of them appeared once. Roughly 5.5% of the sample belongs to the ten largest clones. The sequences come from PBMCs from the stem cell graft donor, collected from the stem cell graft. The receptor set was obtained from a human donor who donated a stem cell graft to a child with acute myeloid leukemia.

This clonotype was recorded many times. The V call is TRBV18, the J call TRBJ1-3, with D unclear. Germline loops: CDR1 KGHSH, CDR2 LQKENI. The CDR3 spans 15 residues. Trimming took 2 bases from V and 3 from J, leaving 11 bases between them. The DNA of the CDR3 is TGTGCCAGCTCACCAGTAGCGACGGGTGGAAACACCATATATTTT. This gives the protein CASSPVATGGNTIYF.

In its sample, this clonotype was seen many times. The gene calls are TRBV27 and TRBJ2-3; 9 bases map to TRBD2. CDR3 length: 15 amino acids. Trimming removed 0 bases from V and 4 bases from J; junction bases left unmatched: 2. Germline-derived CDR1 and CDR2 are MNHEY and SMNVEV (reference sequence). The CDR3 coding sequence is TGTGCCAGCAGTTTATCGGTAGCGGGAGCAGATACGCAGTATTTT. It is translated as CASSLSVAGADTQYF.

This clonotype was detected only a few times. The chain carries TRBV12-3 or TRBV12-4 and TRBJ1-2; no firm D call. This CDR3 has 11 amino acids. The CDR3 loop is CATGRGYGYTF. The CDR3 DNA follows: TGTGCGACCGGACGGGGTTATGGCTACACCTTC.

This clonotype was seen only a few times. The chain joins TRBV29-1 to TRBJ2-7; a weak D match, TRBD1 (9 bases). This CDR3 comprises 18 residues. V was clipped by 4 bases and J by 4 bases, with 29 bases between them. Germline V gene data show CDR1 as SQVTM and CDR2 as ANQGSEA. The CDR3 bases are TGCAGCGTTGGAGGGGGGGGACAGGGTGCCCGCGGGGGGTACGAGCAGTACTTC. It translates to CSVGGGGQGARGGYEQYF.

This clonotype was picked up a small number of times. J is TRBJ2-5 and V is TRBV20-1; D is perhaps TRBD1 or TRBD2 (5 bases each). V was clipped by 8 bases and J by 3 bases, with 19 bases between them. Germline V gives CDR1 DFQATT, CDR2 SNEGSKA (reference sequence). The length of the CDR3 is 14 residues. CDR3 nucleotide sequence: TGCAGTACGATAACTAGGGACCTTAAAGAGACCCAGTACTTC. This sequence encodes CSTITRDLKETQYF.

This chain links TRBV12-3 or TRBV12-4 with TRBJ2-3; 11 positions match TRBD2. The trim removed 6 bases at V and 4 bases at J, leaving 6 bases unmatched. CDR3 size: 15 residues. CDR3: CASRYSGGAADTQYF. In DNA form, the CDR3 reads TGTGCCAGCAGGTATAGCGGGGGGGCAGCAGATACGCAGTATTTT.

This rearrangement joins TRBV5-1 to TRBJ1-1; D gene ambiguous. Trimming took 0 bases from V and 8 from J, leaving 11 bases between them. Germline-derived CDR1 and CDR2 are SGHRS and YFSETQ. The CDR3 is 13 amino acids. CDR3 region: CASSLEDVPEAFF. CDR3 in DNA: TGCGCCAGCAGCTTGGAAGACGTGCCCGAAGCTTTCTTT.

This clonotype was counted ten times or more. The chain combines TRBV7-9 with TRBJ2-7; tentatively, D is TRBD1 or TRBD2 (6 bases each). Trimming shortened V by 4 bases and J by 7 bases, and 26 bases separated the two germline ends. Germline CDR1 reads SEHNR; CDR2 reads FQNEAQ (reference sequence). The CDR3 covers 17 residues. CDR3 in amino acids: CASSYPLRQAPAGEQYF. For the CDR3, the DNA is TGTGCCAGCAGCTATCCCTTAAGACAGGCTCCTGCGGGGGAGCAGTACTTC.

The rearrangement joins TRBV5-6 to TRBJ2-7, with 13 bases identical to TRBD2. Germline V CDR1 and CDR2: SGHDT, YYEEEE. Germline trimming cut 4 bases from V and 3 bases from J; bases unmatched to any gene: 4. The CDR3 is 15 amino acids. CDR3 region: CASSPGLAGFYEQYF. CDR3 coding DNA: TGTGCCAGCAGCCCGGGACTAGCGGGGTTCTACGAGCAGTACTTC.

This clonotype was detected only a few times. V and J are TRBV5-1 and TRBJ1-3, with 8 bases aligning to TRBD1. The CDR3 has 15 residues. The germline V gene encodes CDR1 SGHRS and CDR2 YFSETQ. After removal of 4 bases from V and 4 bases from J, the junction contained 7 bases not matched to a gene. DNA of the CDR3: TGCGCCAGCAGCCCCTCCGGACAGGGCGGAAACACCATATATTTT. Translated, it gives CASSPSGQGGNTIYF.

The chain joins TRBV18 to TRBJ2-1, with 9 bases aligning to TRBD2. The germline CDR1 and CDR2 sequences are KGHSH and LQKENI. The CDR3 has 18 amino acids. V was pared by 1 base and J by 4 bases, with 11 bases of the junction left unmatched. The CDR3, as DNA: TGTGCCAGCTCACCACTTCCACCTAGCGGGACGTCGTACAATGAGCAGTTCTTC. Its protein is CASSPLPPSGTSYNEQFF.

This sequence joins TRBV7-8 and TRBJ1-5; maybe TRBD1 (5 bases). CDR3 length: 15 amino acids. Trimming took off 1 base at V and 11 bases at J, with 18 bases between the two ends. Germline CDR1 and CDR2: SGHVS and FQNEAQ. Here the CDR3 DNA reads TGTGCCAGCAGCTTAGAGGGGACCGACCGGGCGTCCCAGCATTTT. Translating gives CASSLEGTDRASQHF.

This clonotype was detected a few times. The genes are TRBV4-3 and TRBJ2-7, with D unresolved. Per the germline V gene, CDR1 is LGHNA and CDR2 is YSLEER. V was trimmed by 0 bases and J by 0 bases, leaving 9 bases between them. The CDR3 extends over 15 amino acids. CDR3 DNA sequence: TGCGCCAGCAGCCAAGATCTTGGCCCCTCCTACGAGCAGTACTTC. Amino acid sequence: CASSQDLGPSYEQYF.

V and J are TRBV19 and TRBJ2-3, with a possible D match to TRBD2 (6 bases). The CDR3 extends over 17 amino acids. Germline lookup yields CDR1 LNHDA and CDR2 SQIVND (reference sequence). V lost 3 bases to trimming and J lost 4 bases, with 20 bases between them. The CDR3 here is CASSIGATGALPDTQYF. CDR3 sequence (DNA): TGTGCCAGTAGTATTGGGGCGACGGGAGCTCTACCAGATACGCAGTATTTT.

This clonotype showed up just a few times. The CDR3: CASSLVAGADTGELFF. DNA of the CDR3: TGTGCCAGCAGCTTGGTGGCGGGAGCGGACACCGGGGAGCTGTTTTTT. The V call is TRBV5-6, the J call TRBJ2-2; TRBD2 matches 7 bases. Unmatched junction bases numbered 5, after V lost 0 bases and J lost 3 bases. The CDR3 runs to 16 residues. The germline V gene encodes CDR1 SGHDT and CDR2 YYEEEE. Using reference TRBV5-6 and TRBJ2-2 for the parts outside the CDR3, the full variable domain is DAGVTQSPTHLIKTRGQQVTLRCSPKSGHDTVSWYQQALGQGPQFIFQYYEEEERQRGNFPDRFSGHQFPNYSSELNVNALLLGDSALYLCASSLVAGADTGELFFGEGSRLTVL.

The chain employs TRBV7-8 and TRBJ1-5; D ambiguous. Looked up from germline, CDR1 is SGHVS and CDR2 is FQNEAQ. The CDR3 runs to 14 residues. Trimming shortened V by 5 bases and J by 2 bases, and 10 bases separated the two germline ends. For the CDR3, the DNA is TGTGCCAGCAGCCTTCAACGCGGCAATCAGCCCCAGCATTTT. Translating it yields CASSLQRGNQPQHF.

The rearrangement uses TRBV10-3 and TRBJ2-7; weak D call: TRBD2 (5 bases). Germline V gene lookup returns CDR1 ENHRY and CDR2 SYGVKD. Trimming cost V 2 bases and J 0 bases, with 8 bases left between them. The CDR3 covers 14 residues. The CDR3 region is CAISEGLVSYEQYV. For the CDR3, the DNA is TGTGCCATCAGTGAGGGACTGGTCTCCTACGAGCAGTACGTC.

This rearrangement joins TRBV5-1 to TRBJ2-7; D tentatively fits TRBD1 or TRBD2 (5 bases each). CDR1 and CDR2 from the germline V gene are SGHRS and YFSETQ. The CDR3 totals 13 residues. Trimming took 3 bases from V and 2 from J, leaving 9 bases between them. Here the CDR3 reads CASSWDGTYEQYF. The DNA for the CDR3 is TGCGCCAGCAGCTGGGACGGAACCTACGAGCAGTACTTC.

The table lists this clonotype with many counts. The rearrangement uses TRBV4-1 and TRBJ1-2; the D gene is possibly TRBD1 (5 bases). The CDR3 has 15 amino acids. V was clipped by 1 base and J by 3 bases, with 12 bases between them. In germline, CDR1 is MGHRA, CDR2 YSYEKL. The CDR3 nucleotides read TGCGCCAGCAGCCAAGTTAACCCGGGGGACTATGGCTACACCTTC. This translates into CASSQVNPGDYGYTF.

This clonotype was detected only a few times. The gene calls are TRBV11-2 and TRBJ2-1; a possible D gene is TRBD1 (6 bases). Looked up from germline, CDR1 is SGHAT and CDR2 is FQNNGV. V gave up 8 bases and J gave up 4 bases, with 12 bases separating them. The CDR3 runs to 13 residues. CDR3 sequence (DNA): TGTGCCAGCCTAGGGGACAATTACAATGAGCAGTTCTTC. Encoded protein: CASLGDNYNEQFF.

Written as DNA, the CDR3 is TGCAGTGCTAAAAGTGGGACAGCTCAAGAGACCCAGTACTTC. Its protein product is CSAKSGTAQETQYF. J is TRBJ2-5 and V is TRBV20-1, with TRBD1 matching over 7 bases. J was trimmed by 2 bases and V by 4 bases; bases with no gene match: 7. There are 14 residues in the CDR3. In germline, CDR1 is DFQATT, CDR2 SNEGSKA (reference sequence).

V is TRBV6-2 or TRBV6-3 and J is TRBJ2-7; D gene ambiguous. The CDR3 is 13 residues long. The V gene lost 6 bases and the J gene lost 2 bases, with 11 bases spanning the gap. CDR1 and CDR2 from the germline V gene are MNHEY and SVGEGT. The CDR3 here is CASSSFFPYEQYF. DNA for the CDR3: TGTGCCAGCAGCTCCTTCTTCCCCTACGAGCAGTACTTC.

The CDR3 loop reads CAISGRGGAAEQYV. CDR3 nucleotide sequence: TGTGCCATCAGTGGGCGCGGGGGGGCGGCTGAGCAGTACGTC. The chain combines TRBV10-3 with TRBJ2-7; TRBD2 matches at 9 bases. CDR1 and CDR2 (germline): ENHRY, SYGVKD. V was pared by 4 bases and J by 7 bases, with 8 bases of the junction left unmatched. This CDR3 contains 14 residues.

This clonotype was counted at least ten times. The chain joins TRBV6-1 to TRBJ1-2, with 8 positions matching TRBD1. Germline CDR1 MNHNS, CDR2 SASEGT. With 5 bases clipped from V and 4 bases from J, the junction kept 6 bases outside the gene matches. The length of the CDR3 is 14 residues. CDR3: CASSPGGGSYGYTF. CDR3 sequence (DNA): TGTGCCAGCAGTCCAGGGGGCGGCTCCTATGGCTACACCTTC.